A selection of T cell receptor beta chains follows, all from one sample in a study of vaccination effects on CD4 cells after COVID-19. These receptors are not linked to any known antigen. Sequencing was performed with immunoSEQ multiplex PCR; in TCRdb, only in-frame clones are kept and a portion is missing. The sample carries roughly 63,000 clones, roughly 78% recorded once. The material sequenced was CD4+ T cells from PBMCs cultured with HCoV-OC43 spike peptides, taken after COVID-19 vaccination. These receptors originate from a human donor who received a COVID-19 vaccine. CDR3s include the opening cysteine and the closing phenylalanine or tryptophan. D genes are given only for firm matches. Expanded clones get a size class; other rows say once, few or many, or leave the size out.

D	size	J	V	DNA	CDR3
TRBD1	-	TRBJ1-5	TRBV19	TGTGCCAGTTCTCTAATAAGGACAGGGGATTGGAATCAGCCCCAGCATTTT	CASSLIRTGDWNQPQHF
-	few	TRBJ1-4	TRBV7-9	TGTGCCAGCAGCTTAGGTGGGATTAATGAAAAACTGTTTTTT	CASSLGGINEKLFF
-	-	TRBJ1-2	TRBV7-2	TGTGCCAGCAGCTTAGGAACAGGCCGGTGGGGCTACACCTTC	CASSLGTGRWGYTF
-	-	TRBJ1-5	TRBV7-9	TGTGCCAGCAGTCCAAAAGGTTACCAGCCCCAGCATTTT	CASSPKGYQPQHF
-	-	TRBJ1-2	TRBV9	TGTGCCAGTCCGACCTCAGGGAGGACTAACTATGGCTACACCTTC	CASPTSGRTNYGYTF
TRBD1	-	TRBJ1-1	TRBV5-4	TGTGCCAGCAGCATACAGGGGGCGCGGATCACTGAAGCTTTCTTT	CASSIQGARITEAFF
-	-	TRBJ1-2	TRBV4-1	TGCGCCAGCAGCCAAGCGCAGGCCTATGGCTACACCTTC	CASSQAQAYGYTF
-	few	TRBJ1-6	TRBV24-1	TGTGCCACCAGTGATTTTGCCAGACCTCTCGGTTCACCCCTCCACTTT	CATSDFARPLGSPLHF
-	-	TRBJ1-1	TRBV28	TGTGCCAGCAAACCCGTGAACACTGAAGCTTTCTTT	CASKPVNTEAFF
TRBD1	-	TRBJ2-5	TRBV10-2	TGCGCCAGTCTTGACCCTGGACAGGCCCGGACCCAGTACTTC	CASLDPGQARTQYF